The clone carrying this T cell receptor beta chain came up a few times. Antigen specificity is unknown. This entry belongs to a study of OX40 agonist ivuxolimab in advanced cancers. Overall study context: A partial response was reached by three patients: one with hepatocellular carcinoma and two with cutaneous melanoma. General study points: Blood T cells, both CD4+ and CD8+, expanded clonally by week 6 at 0.1 to 3.0 mg/kg.

Blood sampling was done at baseline, cycle 4 day 1, and cycle 7 day 1. Germline lookup yields CDR1 GTSNPN and CDR2 SVGIG (reference sequence). This CDR3 has 12 amino acids. With V trimmed by 2 bases and J by 9 bases, 3 bases remained unmatched. Measured with immunoSEQ multiplex PCR; TCRdb has only the in-frame clones, and not every one. In the table there are about 34,000 clones, approximately 78% of which are singletons. The input for sequencing was CD4+ or CD8+ T cells sorted from blood, taken in a trial of the OX40 agonist ivuxolimab. The TCR originated in an adult with an advanced solid tumor such as melanoma, head and neck, liver or kidney cancer. The V gene is TRBV30, the J gene TRBJ2-2; 7 bases line up with TRBD1. The CDR3 nucleotides are TGTGCCTGGAGTCAAGGGGGCCGGGAGCTGTTTTTT. It yields the protein CAWSQGGRELFF.